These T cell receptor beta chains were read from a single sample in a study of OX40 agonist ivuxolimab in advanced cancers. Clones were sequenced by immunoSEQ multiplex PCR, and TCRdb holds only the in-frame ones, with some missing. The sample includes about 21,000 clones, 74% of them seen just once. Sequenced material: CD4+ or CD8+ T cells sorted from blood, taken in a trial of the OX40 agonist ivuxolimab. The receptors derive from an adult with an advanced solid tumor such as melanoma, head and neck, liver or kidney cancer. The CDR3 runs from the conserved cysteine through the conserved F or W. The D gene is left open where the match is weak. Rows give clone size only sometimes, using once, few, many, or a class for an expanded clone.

TGTGCCACCAGCAGAGAAGGCTTGGAAGAGCCCCCCTACGAGCAGTACTTC,CATSREGLEEPPYEQYF,TRBV15,TRBJ2-7,NA,once
TGTGCCAGCAGCTTTCGGGAGACCCAGTACTTC,CASSFRETQYF,TRBV11-2,TRBJ2-5,NA,NA
TGTGCCTGGAGTGTTTTGGGGGCCACTGAAGCTTTCTTT,CAWSVLGATEAFF,TRBV30,TRBJ1-1,NA,NA
TGTGCCAGCAGTGACCTCCGGACTAGCGGAACCTACGAGCAGTACTTC,CASSDLRTSGTYEQYF,TRBV2,TRBJ2-7,TRBD2,large
TGTGCCAGCAGCTTAGCCCCTACCAATGAGCAGTTCTTC,CASSLAPTNEQFF,TRBV11-2,TRBJ2-1,NA,medium-sized
TGCGCCAGCAGCCTTTCTATGCCGGGATCCACTGAAGCTTTCTTT,CASSLSMPGSTEAFF,TRBV4-1,TRBJ1-1,NA,NA
TGTGCCAGCAGTCCATTTACAGGGGCCACCGGGGAGCTGTTTTTT,CASSPFTGATGELFF,TRBV6-5,TRBJ2-2,TRBD1,NA
TGTGCCAGTAGCCAACTAGCGGGAGGGTGGAATGAGCAGTTCTTC,CASSQLAGGWNEQFF,TRBV19,TRBJ2-1,TRBD2,NA
TGCGCCACCCAGACTATTGAGACTAGCGTTTATAGCACAGATACGCAGTATTTT,CATQTIETSVYSTDTQYF,TRBV10-2,TRBJ2-3,TRBD2,NA
TGTGCCAGCAGTTTGTTTGATTATGGAAGGGACAGCCTAACGGGTGAGCAGTTCTTC,CASSLFDYGRDSLTGEQFF,TRBV27,TRBJ2-1,TRBD1,once
TGTGCCAGCAGTGTCCTTACTAGCACCCCCGGGGATGAGCAGTTCTTC,CASSVLTSTPGDEQFF,TRBV6-1,TRBJ2-1,NA,NA
TGTGCCAGCACCTTTGGGACGGAAGCCGATGGCTACACCTTC,CASTFGTEADGYTF,TRBV6-5,TRBJ1-2,NA,NA
TGTGCCAGCAGTAAGGACAGGGCCGTAGAGACCCAGTACTTC,CASSKDRAVETQYF,TRBV2,TRBJ2-5,TRBD1,once
TGTGCCAGCAGCTCAACAGCTGGACAGGCAGTCTATGGCTACACCTTC,CASSSTAGQAVYGYTF,TRBV7-2,TRBJ1-2,TRBD1,NA
TGTGCCAGCAGCCTCGGACAGAGCACCGGGGAGCTGTTTTTT,CASSLGQSTGELFF,TRBV16,TRBJ2-2,NA,few
TGTGCCAGCAGTCGGGGGGTGGGCGGAGGCTACACCTTC,CASSRGVGGGYTF,TRBV6-1,TRBJ1-2,NA,NA
TGTGCCAGCAGTCAGGGACAGGGCGAGCCCTACGAGCAGTACTTC,CASSQGQGEPYEQYF,TRBV7-9,TRBJ2-7,TRBD1,NA
TGTGCCAGCAGTTTTTTAAGCGGCACAGATACGCAGTATTTT,CASSFLSGTDTQYF,TRBV28,TRBJ2-3,NA,medium-sized
TGTGCCAGCAGTCCCGGGACTCCGTTGGAGCAGTACTTC,CASSPGTPLEQYF,TRBV27,TRBJ2-7,NA,few
TGTGCCAGCAGTGAATGGGGCGCGGGTCAGCCCCAGCATTTT,CASSEWGAGQPQHF,TRBV2,TRBJ1-5,NA,NA
TGTGCCAGCAGCTTAGCCCCCCCGGGACTAGCCGACAATGAGCAGTTCTTC,CASSLAPPGLADNEQFF,TRBV7-6,TRBJ2-1,TRBD2,once
TGTGCCAGCAGCCAAGAATGGGGATACGAGCAGTACTTC,CASSQEWGYEQYF,TRBV14,TRBJ2-7,NA,NA
TGCGCCAGCAGCCGCATCAGGGCAGATACGCAGTATTTT,CASSRIRADTQYF,TRBV4-3,TRBJ2-3,NA,NA
TGTGCCAGCAGTAGCCTCTACGAGCAGTACTTC,CASSSLYEQYF,TRBV7-2,TRBJ2-7,NA,few
TGTGCTAGTGGTTTGGTACAGCGGGGTGGGGATACGCAGTATTTT,CASGLVQRGGDTQYF,TRBV12-5,TRBJ2-3,TRBD2,few
TGCGCCAGCAGTCCCTGGACTCTAGATACGCAGTATTTT,CASSPWTLDTQYF,TRBV5-1,TRBJ2-3,NA,NA
TGCGCCAGCAGCCAAGATTGGGGGACAGAGAACACTGAAGCTTTCTTT,CASSQDWGTENTEAFF,TRBV4-3,TRBJ1-1,TRBD1,NA
TGCGCCAGCAGCCAAGATGGGTCCTACGAGCAGTACTTC,CASSQDGSYEQYF,TRBV4-3,TRBJ2-7,NA,NA
TGTGCCAGTAGTGCCGGGACAGGGATCTATGGCTACACCTTC,CASSAGTGIYGYTF,TRBV19,TRBJ1-2,TRBD1,NA
TGTGCCAGCAGCTTAGGGGTAGCGGGGGGTGAGGTAGTTGAGCAGTTCTTC,CASSLGVAGGEVVEQFF,TRBV13,TRBJ2-1,TRBD2,NA
TGCAGCGTTGACGACAGATACACCGGGGAGCTGTTTTTT,CSVDDRYTGELFF,TRBV29-1,TRBJ2-2,NA,NA
TGTGCCAGTAGGATTAGGGTAGGCAATGAGCAGTTCTTC,CASRIRVGNEQFF,TRBV19,TRBJ2-1,NA,NA
TGTGCCAGCAGCGGGGCCGGGGTCCCCTACAATGAGCAGTTCTTC,CASSGAGVPYNEQFF,TRBV11-2,TRBJ2-1,NA,NA
TGTGCCAGCAGTTGGGGGGACGAGAGCGGGAGCAACACAGATACGCAGTATTTT,CASSWGDESGSNTDTQYF,TRBV28,TRBJ2-3,TRBD2,NA
TGCGCCAGCAGTGAAGGAGACTATGGCTACACCTTC,CASSEGDYGYTF,TRBV10-2,TRBJ1-2,NA,NA
TGTGCCAGCATACCTACGGGATTCCCAGCCTACGAGCAGTACTTC,CASIPTGFPAYEQYF,TRBV28,TRBJ2-7,NA,NA
TGTGCCAGCAGCCCTAGACTAGCGGGCCCCCTCAGAAATGAGCAGTTCTTC,CASSPRLAGPLRNEQFF,TRBV7-9,TRBJ2-1,TRBD2,NA
TGTGCCAGCAGTTTAAAGGGCGGAAGCAATCAGCCCCAGCATTTT,CASSLKGGSNQPQHF,TRBV28,TRBJ1-5,NA,NA
TGCGCCAGCAGCCCCGGACAGGGGGATGAGGATCAGCCCCAGCATTTT,CASSPGQGDEDQPQHF,TRBV4-3,TRBJ1-5,TRBD1,medium-sized
TGTGCCAGCAGTGAATGGGGGGGGGAGCTTAATGGCTACACCTTC,CASSEWGGELNGYTF,TRBV25-1,TRBJ1-2,NA,NA
TGTGCCAGCAGCCCTGGTGACTACGAGCAGTACTTC,CASSPGDYEQYF,TRBV7-7,TRBJ2-7,NA,NA
TGCAGTGTCGCGGGACAGGGCCGCTACACCTTC,CSVAGQGRYTF,TRBV20-1,TRBJ1-2,TRBD1,NA
TGTGCCAGCAGTGACCCGACAGGATCTGAAGCTTTCTTT,CASSDPTGSEAFF,TRBV6-4,TRBJ1-1,NA,NA
TGCGCCAGCAGCCTCCAGGGCCCGGGACTAGTCACGACTGAGCAGTTCTTC,CASSLQGPGLVTTEQFF,TRBV4-1,TRBJ2-1,TRBD2,once
TGTGCCAGCAGTGGTACAGACTATCAGCCCCAGCATTTT,CASSGTDYQPQHF,TRBV2,TRBJ1-5,NA,NA
TGTGCCAGCAGTTACTGGGAAACCGGGGAGCTGTTTTTT,CASSYWETGELFF,TRBV6-5,TRBJ2-2,NA,NA
TGTGCCAGCAGTTACTCGATCTGGGAAGCTTTCTTT,CASSYSIWEAFF,TRBV6-5,TRBJ1-1,NA,NA
TGTGCCAGCAGTGCCCCCCTCAGGGGGCGGGAGACCCAGTACTTC,CASSAPLRGRETQYF,TRBV25-1,TRBJ2-5,TRBD1,NA
TGTGCCATCTCTTCAGCGGGGGCTAAAGAGACCCAGTACTTC,CAISSAGAKETQYF,TRBV10-3,TRBJ2-5,TRBD2,few